The 12 T cell receptor beta chains presented below share a single source sample, sequenced in a study of blood T cell repertoires in COVID-19. The data were produced by immunoSEQ multiplex PCR, yet TCRdb's version contains in-frame clones alone and is incomplete. The sample lists approximately 270,000 clones; around 93% were seen once. What was sequenced was PBMCs or T cells enriched from blood (not recorded which). These receptor sequences come from a human donor in a cohort exposed to, infected with or recovered from COVID-19 (not recorded which). The donor label of this sample is uncertain.

The chain couples TRBV4-1 to TRBJ1-2; D not resolved. CDR3 length equals 12 residues. Germline CDR1 and CDR2: MGHRA and YSYEKL. The V end lost 0 bases, the J end lost 4 bases, and 3 bases lay between the germline ends. The DNA of the CDR3 is TGCGCCAGCAGCCAAGACGTCTATGGCTACACCTTC. Residues: CASSQDVYGYTF.

The chain is built from TRBV30 and TRBJ1-2; no clear D gene. The CDR3 is made up of 12 amino acids. V was trimmed by 1 base and J by 8 bases, leaving 11 bases between them. Germline CDR1 GTSNPN, CDR2 SVGIG (reference sequence). DNA of the CDR3: TGTGCCTGGAGTGCCCCTGGGAGGGGCTACACCTTC. Encoded protein: CAWSAPGRGYTF. Full variable domain (missing parts from reference TRBV30 and TRBJ1-2): SQTIHQWPATLVQPVGSPLSLECTVEGTSNPNLYWYRQAAGRGLQLLFYSVGIGQISSEVPQNLSASRPQDRQFILSSKKLLLSDSGFYLCAWSAPGRGYTFGSGTRLTVV.

This chain connects TRBV4-1 to TRBJ1-5, with D maybe TRBD1 (6 bases). The germline gives CDR1 MGHRA, CDR2 YSYEKL. This CDR3 has 19 residues. V was pared by 0 bases and J by 5 bases, with 23 bases between. The CDR3 region is CASSQERRGKGRGDQPQHF. The CDR3, as DNA: TGCGCCAGCAGCCAAGAGCGTAGGGGGAAGGGGCGAGGGGATCAGCCCCAGCATTTT.

The chain has TRBV19 and TRBJ1-2; the match to TRBD1 covers 7 bases. Germline trimming cut 8 bases from V and 8 bases from J; bases unmatched to any gene: 8. In germline, CDR1 is LNHDA, CDR2 SQIVND (reference sequence). This CDR3 has 12 amino acids. As DNA, the CDR3 is TGTGCCAGTTACCACAGGGGCCTGGGCTACACCTTC. Translating it yields CASYHRGLGYTF.

The chain is built from TRBV10-3 and TRBJ1-6, with 8 bases identical to TRBD1. There are 15 residues in the CDR3. Unmatched junction bases numbered 10, after V lost 8 bases and J lost 7 bases. Germline V CDR1 and CDR2: ENHRY, SYGVKD. CDR3 coding DNA: TGTGCCATCCAAGAGACAGGGGTAATCAATTCACCCCTCCACTTT. It encodes CAIQETGVINSPLHF.

In its sample, this clone was seen a few times. Other DNA sequences within the sample encode an identical CDR3. The V and J genes are TRBV11-2 and TRBJ2-5, with 16 bases fitting TRBD2. CDR3 length: 16 amino acids. From germline, CDR1 is SGHAT and CDR2 FQNNGV. The junction had 5 bases not matched to a gene; V was cut back by 5 bases and J by 5 bases. The CDR3 reads CASSPGTSGGAETQYF. The CDR3 DNA reads as TGTGCCAGCAGCCCCGGGACTAGCGGGGGGGCGGAGACCCAGTACTTC.

In this sample, this clone turned up once. V gene TRBV21-1 combines with J gene TRBJ2-3; TRBD1, the D gene given by the table, was not confirmed from the DNA. TRBV21-1 is a listed pseudogene. This CDR3 has 16 amino acids. CDR3 sequence: CASSADGDSGTDTQYF. The CDR3 DNA reads as TGTGCCAGCAGCGCGGACGGAGACAGTGGCACAGATACGCAGTATTTT.

The chain has TRBV20-1 and TRBJ1-1; 7 nucleotides match TRBD1. Germline CDR1 reads DFQATT; CDR2 reads SNEGSKA (reference sequence). V dropped 3 bases and J dropped 6; count of bases not matched to a gene: 4. The CDR3 sequence is 12 residues long. Here the CDR3 reads CSASTTGSEAFF. The CDR3 coding sequence is TGCAGTGCTAGTACGACAGGGTCTGAAGCTTTCTTT.

This clone was seen more than once but under ten times. V gene TRBV5-1 combines with J gene TRBJ1-1; D ambiguous. Trimming removed 0 bases at V and 4 bases at J, with 10 bases between. The CDR3 runs to 14 residues. Germline V gene sequence: CDR1 SGHRS, CDR2 YFSETQ. In nucleotides, the CDR3 is TGCGCCAGCAGCTTGGTGAAGGGAGGCACTGAAGCTTTCTTT. The encoded protein is CASSLVKGGTEAFF.

The chain recombines TRBV4-1 with TRBJ2-7; perhaps TRBD1 as D (5 bases). V lost 1 base, J lost 0 bases, and 7 bases lay in between. The CDR3 is 14 residues long. In germline, CDR1 is MGHRA, CDR2 YSYEKL. DNA of the CDR3: TGCGCCAGCAGCCAAGGACAGTTCTCCTACGAGCAGTACTTC. Protein: CASSQGQFSYEQYF.

The V gene is TRBV10-1, the J gene TRBJ1-1; TRBD1 matches 7 bases. V gave up 5 bases and J gave up 4 bases; unmatched junction bases: 7. The CDR3 extends over 14 amino acids. Germline CDR1 reads WNHNN; CDR2 reads SYGVQD (reference sequence). CDR3 sequence reads: CASSPTGDLTEAFF. CDR3 coding DNA: TGCGCCAGCAGTCCTACAGGGGATCTCACTGAAGCTTTCTTT.

J is TRBJ2-3 and V is TRBV7-3; D ambiguous. CDR3 length: 14 amino acids. Trimming removed 1 base at V and 6 bases at J, with 11 bases between. Germline values: CDR1 SGHTA, CDR2 FQGTGA. The CDR3 loop is CASSLRPSQDTQYF. The DNA for the CDR3 is TGTGCCAGCAGCTTAAGGCCTTCGCAGGATACGCAGTATTTT.